This T cell receptor beta chain stems from a study of T-cell reconstitution after alpha-beta-depleted transplantation in children. Study outcomes and limitations: Most T-cell counts and diversity one year after the transplant came from T cells that were newly produced. The study reportedly traced alpha-beta T cells about two months after transplant to several hundred expanded graft clones. Several patients had high TCRbeta diversity at day 60; it came from surviving recipient T cells and thymic progenitors.

Molecular barcoding with unique molecular identifiers was used for the TCRbeta library. TCRdb re-called the PCR reads with MiXCR, one entry per CDR3 protein. The sample consists of 250,000 to 400,000 distinct CDR3 sequences, around 25% of them appearing once. With regard to this clonotype: Its antigen remains unknown.

From germline, CDR1 is SGHRS and CDR2 YFSETQ. With 4 bases clipped from V and 5 bases from J, the junction kept 7 bases outside the gene matches. The CDR3 runs 14 residues. The sample in question was PBMCs, mostly from graft donor cells, obtained 180 days after TCRalphabeta/CD19-depleted stem cell transplant. The receptor comes from a male patient younger than 18 who had a stem cell transplant for acute lymphoblastic leukemia, so the T cells may come from the graft donor. This sequence joins TRBV5-1 and TRBJ2-7; 9 nucleotides line up with TRBD1. The CDR3 here is CASSPGQGRDEQYF. CDR3 sequence (DNA): TGCGCCAGCAGCCCCGGACAGGGGAGAGACGAGCAGTACTTC.